The 24 T cell receptor beta chains below all came from one sample that was sequenced in a study of blood T cell repertoires in COVID-19. Sequencing was performed with immunoSEQ multiplex PCR; in TCRdb, only in-frame clones are kept and a portion is missing. The sample has under 250,000 clones; approximately 80% are singletons. Source material: PBMCs or T cells enriched from blood (not recorded which). These receptors were taken from a man aged 25-40 years with acute COVID-19.

This chain links TRBV19 with TRBJ2-3; 9 bases align to TRBD2. CDR3 length: 16 residues. V lost 5 bases to trimming and J lost 1 base; unmatched junction nucleotides: 7. In germline, CDR1 is LNHDA, CDR2 SQIVND (reference sequence). CDR3 DNA: TGTGCCAGTAGTTCCCGTAGCGGGGGCCGCACAGATACGCAGTATTTT. This codes for CASSSRSGGRTDTQYF. The whole variable domain, remainder taken from reference TRBV19 and TRBJ2-3, is DGGITQSPKYLFRKEGQNVTLSCEQNLNHDAMYWYRQDPGQGLRLIYYSQIVNDFQKGDIAEGYSVSREKKESFPLTVTSAQKNPTAFYLCASSSRSGGRTDTQYFGPGTRLTVL.

V is TRBV9 and J is TRBJ1-2; D uncertain. Trimming stripped 7 bases from V and 6 bases from J, with 13 bases between. Germline V gene data show CDR1 as SGDLS and CDR2 as YYNGEE. The CDR3 totals 12 residues. The DNA for the CDR3 is TGTGCCAGCGGAAGAGAGGCTCATGGCTACACCTTC. Translating it yields CASGREAHGYTF.

The chain employs TRBV18 and TRBJ2-5; 13 positions match TRBD2. V shed 0 bases and J 5 bases; nucleotides not matched to a gene: 6. This CDR3 has 17 residues. Germline V gives CDR1 KGHSH, CDR2 LQKENI. CDR3 nucleotide sequence: TGTGCCAGCTCACCACCGAGGACTAGCGGGGGTTGGGAGACCCAGTACTTC. Its protein product is CASSPPRTSGGWETQYF. Together with reference TRBV18 and TRBJ2-5, the CDR3 gives the full variable domain: NAGVMQNPRHLVRRRGQEARLRCSPMKGHSHVYWYRQLPEEGLKFMVYLQKENIIDESGMPKERFSAEFPKEGPSILRIQQVVRGDSAAYFCASSPPRTSGGWETQYFGPGTRLLVL.

The chain couples TRBV4-1 to TRBJ2-3, with a possible D match to TRBD2 (7 bases). The CDR3 sequence is 16 residues long. Germline V gives CDR1 MGHRA, CDR2 YSYEKL. Trimming pared 2 bases from V and 0 bases from J, leaving 12 bases between. This CDR3 is CASSQLTGGSTDTQYF. In DNA, the CDR3 is TGCGCCAGCAGCCAACTCACGGGGGGCAGCACAGATACGCAGTATTTT.

The chain uses TRBV6-5 and TRBJ2-1, with a possible D match to TRBD2 (6 bases). Looked up from germline, CDR1 is MNHEY and CDR2 is SVGAGI. The CDR3 loop spans 15 amino acids. V was trimmed by 10 bases and J by 0 bases, leaving 16 bases between them. CDR3 sequence reads: CATAGGRSSYNEQFF. The CDR3, as DNA: TGTGCCACCGCCGGGGGTAGGAGCTCCTACAATGAGCAGTTCTTC.

V is TRBV28 and J is TRBJ2-5, with 8 positions matching TRBD2. This CDR3 has 15 residues. Trimming at V came to 6 bases and at J to 3 bases, leaving 9 bases not matched to a gene. Germline lookup yields CDR1 MDHEN and CDR2 SYDVKM. CDR3 sequence: CASSSPQRGKETQYF. CDR3 nucleotide sequence: TGTGCCAGCAGCTCCCCCCAGCGGGGGAAAGAGACCCAGTACTTC.

V is TRBV6-5 and J is TRBJ2-5; no definite D call. V lost 2 bases and J lost 4, with 2 bases in between. CDR3 length: 11 residues. Germline assignment: CDR1 MNHEY and CDR2 SVGAGI. The DNA for the CDR3 is TGTGCCAGCAGTTACCTAGAGACCCAGTACTTC. It yields the protein CASSYLETQYF.

This chain joins TRBV5-6 and TRBJ1-1; 10 bases map to TRBD1. CDR3 length equals 17 residues. Trimming cost V 4 bases and J 1 base; bases outside gene matches: 10. Germline values: CDR1 SGHDT, CDR2 YYEEEE. The CDR3 nucleotides are TGTGCCAGCAGCGTAAGCGGGACAGGGGTTAAGAACACTGAAGCTTTCTTT. This sequence encodes CASSVSGTGVKNTEAFF.

This sequence joins TRBV18 and TRBJ1-1; D unclear. V was trimmed by 6 bases and J by 6 bases, leaving 17 bases between them. The CDR3 totals 14 residues. CDR1 is KGHSH and CDR2 is LQKENI in the germline V gene. The CDR3 here is CASSPRQERAEAFF. As DNA, the CDR3 is TGTGCCAGCTCGCCTAGACAAGAGAGGGCTGAAGCTTTCTTT.

The chain carries TRBV5-6 and TRBJ1-4, with 9 bases lining up with TRBD1. Germline values: CDR1 SGHDT, CDR2 YYEEEE. The junction had 7 bases not matched to a gene; V was cut back by 2 bases and J by 8 bases. This CDR3 has 15 amino acids. The CDR3: CASSLPGQGREKLFF. CDR3 coding DNA: TGTGCCAGCAGCTTACCGGGACAGGGACGAGAAAAACTGTTTTTT.

The table lists this clone with many counts. The V call is TRBV9, the J call TRBJ2-7, with 7 bases lining up with TRBD1. V lost 4 bases and J lost 3; bases outside the gene matches: 4. Germline lookup yields CDR1 SGDLS and CDR2 YYNGEE. The CDR3 loop spans 13 amino acids. CDR3 coding DNA: TGTGCCAGCAGCCCTTGGACAGGCTACGAGCAGTACTTC. It codes for CASSPWTGYEQYF. Full variable domain (outside the CDR3, taken from reference TRBV9 and TRBJ2-7): DSGVTQTPKHLITATGQRVTLRCSPRSGDLSVYWYQQSLDQGLQFLIQYYNGEERAKGNILERFSAQQFPDLHSELNLSSLELGDSALYFCASSPWTGYEQYFGPGTRLTVT.

The gene calls are TRBV5-4 and TRBJ2-1; the D gene is possibly TRBD1 (6 bases). CDR3 size: 16 residues. Germline V lookup: CDR1 SGHNT, CDR2 YYREEE (reference sequence). Trimming removed 4 bases at V and 3 bases at J, with 17 bases between. The CDR3: CASSPEVQGYYNEQFF. The CDR3 DNA sequence: TGTGCCAGCAGCCCGGAAGTCCAGGGGTACTACAATGAGCAGTTCTTC.

The chain employs TRBV5-1 and TRBJ1-1, with D maybe TRBD1 (6 bases). Trimming removed 0 bases at V and 5 bases at J, with 11 bases between. The CDR3 totals 14 residues. Germline V gene sequence: CDR1 SGHRS, CDR2 YFSETQ. The CDR3 nucleotides are TGCGCCAGCAGCTTGGCAGGGGCCGGAACTGAAGCTTTCTTT. It encodes CASSLAGAGTEAFF.

There are a few counts of this clone. The rearrangement links TRBV5-1 to TRBJ1-5, with 7 bases lining up with TRBD1. The length of the CDR3 is 14 residues. Germline lookup yields CDR1 SGHRS and CDR2 YFSETQ. The V and J ends lost 5 bases and 4 bases, in that order; junction bases with no gene match: 6. Here the CDR3 reads CASSQGQPNQPQHF. In DNA form, the CDR3 reads TGCGCCAGCAGTCAGGGACAGCCAAATCAGCCCCAGCATTTT.

The count of this clone is one. The chain combines TRBV18 with TRBJ1-1, with D possibly being TRBD1 (5 bases). There are 16 residues in the CDR3. Trimming removed 4 bases from V and 2 bases from J, with 17 bases in between. Germline CDR1 reads KGHSH; CDR2 reads LQKENI. The CDR3 sequence is CASSRGVREGNTEAFF. The CDR3 region has the DNA TGTGCCAGCTCACGGGGGGTAAGGGAAGGAAACACTGAAGCTTTCTTT.

The sample holds one count of this clone. In DNA form, the CDR3 reads TGTGCCAGCAGTTTAGAAGGCCGGGGGGCAGATACGCAGTATTTT. Translating it yields CASSLEGRGADTQYF. The V call is TRBV28, the J call TRBJ2-3; 7 nucleotides align to TRBD2. CDR1 is MDHEN and CDR2 is SYDVKM in the germline V gene. The CDR3 is 15 amino acids. Losses at the gene ends were 2 bases for V and 4 bases for J; bases not matched to a gene: 6.

The V and J genes are TRBV27 and TRBJ2-7, with unresolved D. Germline V gene sequence: CDR1 MNHEY, CDR2 SMNVEV (reference sequence). The CDR3 length is 15 residues. Trimming took 3 bases from V and 0 from J, leaving 12 bases between them. This chain's CDR3 is CASSFGTDSSYEQYF. The CDR3 coding sequence is TGTGCCAGCAGTTTTGGTACAGATTCCTCCTACGAGCAGTACTTC.

This chain joins TRBV10-1 and TRBJ2-3; 8 positions match TRBD2. J lost 4 bases, V lost 2 bases, and 8 bases had no gene match. Germline CDR1 is WNHNN and CDR2 is SYGVQD (reference sequence). CDR3 length equals 16 residues. CDR3 DNA: TGCGCCAGCAGTGAGACGGGGGGGGGTCAGGCAGATACGCAGTATTTT. This sequence encodes CASSETGGGQADTQYF.

This chain connects TRBV3-1 (or the pseudogene TRBV3-2) to TRBJ2-7; D is uncertain. This CDR3 is built from 11 residues. Trimming stripped 3 bases from V and 5 bases from J, with 5 bases between. Germline V gives CDR1 LGHDT, CDR2 YNNKEL (reference sequence). CDR3 nucleotides: TGTGCCAGCAGCCAGAGCGACGAGCAGTACTTC. Protein product: CASSQSDEQYF.

This chain joins TRBV25-1 and TRBJ1-2, with 7 bases aligning to TRBD1. V lost 4 bases to trimming and J lost 7 bases; unmatched junction nucleotides: 6. Per germline, CDR1 MGHDK and CDR2 SYGVNS. The CDR3 is 13 residues long. CDR3 region: CASSAIGGGGYTF. The CDR3 nucleotides are TGTGCCAGCAGTGCCATAGGGGGCGGTGGCTACACCTTC.

Here the CDR3 DNA reads TGCAGTGCTACAACAGGGGGGAAACTGTTTTTT. Its protein is CSATTGGKLFF. The chain recombines TRBV20-1 with TRBJ1-4, with 8 positions matching TRBD1. CDR3 length equals 11 residues. Losses at the gene ends were 4 bases for V and 11 bases for J; bases not matched to a gene: 3. CDR1 is DFQATT and CDR2 is SNEGSKA in the germline V gene (reference sequence).

This rearrangement joins TRBV27 to TRBJ1-6, with D maybe TRBD1 (6 bases). Per germline, CDR1 MNHEY and CDR2 SMNVEV (reference sequence). CDR3 length: 15 residues. V lost 2 bases and J lost 5, with 10 bases in between. The CDR3 nucleotides read TGTGCCAGCAGTTTAGATTGGGGGCATAATTCACCCCTCCACTTT. Protein: CASSLDWGHNSPLHF.

CDR3 in amino acids: CASSDAPPGSSYNEQFF. The CDR3, as DNA: TGTGCCAGTAGTGACGCCCCCCCGGGGAGCTCCTACAATGAGCAGTTCTTC. V usage is TRBV19 and J usage is TRBJ2-1; tentative D call: TRBD2 (5 bases). Trimming removed 5 bases at V and 0 bases at J, with 17 bases between. The CDR3 covers 17 residues. Germline CDR1 and CDR2: LNHDA and SQIVND (reference sequence).

The chain's CDR3 is CASRLAGTYNEQFF. Here the CDR3 DNA reads TGTGCCAGCAGACTAGCGGGAACCTACAATGAGCAGTTCTTC. The chain links TRBV7-3 to TRBJ2-1; 10 nucleotides line up with TRBD2. Trimming cost V 6 bases and J 2 bases; bases outside gene matches: 1. In germline, CDR1 is SGHTA, CDR2 FQGTGA. This CDR3 spans 14 amino acids.